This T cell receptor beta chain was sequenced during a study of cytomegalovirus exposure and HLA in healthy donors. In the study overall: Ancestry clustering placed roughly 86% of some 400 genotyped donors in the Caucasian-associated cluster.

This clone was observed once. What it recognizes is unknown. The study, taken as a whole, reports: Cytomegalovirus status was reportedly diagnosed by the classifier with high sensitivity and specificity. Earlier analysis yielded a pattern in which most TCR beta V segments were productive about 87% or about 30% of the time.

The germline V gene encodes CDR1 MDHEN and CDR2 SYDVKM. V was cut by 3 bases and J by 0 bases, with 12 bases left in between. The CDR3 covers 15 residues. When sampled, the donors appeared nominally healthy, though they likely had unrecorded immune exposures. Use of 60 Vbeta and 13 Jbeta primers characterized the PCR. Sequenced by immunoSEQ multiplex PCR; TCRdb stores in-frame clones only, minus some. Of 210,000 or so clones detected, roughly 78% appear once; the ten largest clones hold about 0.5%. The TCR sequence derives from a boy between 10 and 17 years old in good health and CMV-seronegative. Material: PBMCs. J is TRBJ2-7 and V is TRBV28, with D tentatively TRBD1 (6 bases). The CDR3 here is CASSLTGTNSYEQYF. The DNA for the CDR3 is TGTGCCAGCAGTTTGACCGGGACAAACTCCTACGAGCAGTACTTC. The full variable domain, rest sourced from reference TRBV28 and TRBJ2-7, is DVKVTQSSRYLVKRTGEKVFLECVQDMDHENMFWYRQDPGLGLRLIYFSYDVKMKEKGDIPEGYSVSREKKERFSLILESASTNQTSMYLCASSLTGTNSYEQYFGPGTRLTVT.